A single sample is the source of the 7 T cell receptor beta chains below, sequenced in a study of T cell responses to AZD1222 COVID-19 vaccine. TCRdb's copy holds only in-frame clones and misses some; the assay was immunoSEQ multiplex PCR. The sample has about 75,000 clones; roughly 84% are singletons. Here the sequenced sample was peripheral blood, taken 28 days after the second AZD1222 dose. These receptors were taken from an adult who received the AZD1222 COVID-19 vaccine.

V and J are TRBV4-1 and TRBJ2-7; a weak D match, TRBD1 (6 bases). The germline V and J ends were trimmed by 1 base and 3 bases, with 13 bases remaining between them. CDR3 length: 15 residues. Germline CDR1 and CDR2: MGHRA and YSYEKL. The CDR3 loop reads CASSQGQVPNYEQYF. The CDR3 coding sequence is TGCGCCAGCAGCCAAGGACAGGTCCCCAACTACGAGCAGTACTTC.

The V gene is TRBV5-1, the J gene TRBJ2-1; D possibly uses TRBD1 or TRBD2 (5 bases each). Trimming shortened V by 4 bases and J by 6 bases, and 20 bases separated the two germline ends. Per the germline V gene, CDR1 is SGHRS and CDR2 is YFSETQ. This CDR3 comprises 16 residues. The CDR3 loop reads CASSLAPGMLGNEQFF. The CDR3, as DNA: TGCGCCAGCAGCCTAGCACCAGGGATGTTGGGCAATGAGCAGTTCTTC.

This sequence joins TRBV28 and TRBJ1-2, with a tentative D call TRBD1 (5 bases). Trimming cost V 8 bases and J 5 bases, with 15 bases left between them. This CDR3 has 13 amino acids. Germline V CDR1 and CDR2: MDHEN, SYDVKM. The CDR3 loop reads CASAPGPKYGYTF. CDR3 nucleotides: TGTGCCAGCGCCCCGGGGCCCAAATATGGCTACACCTTC.

The chain employs TRBV5-1 and TRBJ2-7, with D perhaps TRBD1 (5 bases). CDR3 length equals 14 residues. Germline V gives CDR1 SGHRS, CDR2 YFSETQ. V lost 4 bases and J 2 bases, leaving 13 bases between the germline ends. DNA of the CDR3: TGCGCCAGCAGCGAAGGGGTCCCCGCCTACGAGCAGTACTTC. This sequence encodes CASSEGVPAYEQYF.

The chain recombines TRBV2 with TRBJ1-5; D possibly corresponds to TRBD1 (6 bases). The CDR3 is made up of 14 amino acids. In germline, CDR1 is SNHLY, CDR2 FYNNEI. V lost 7 bases and J lost 2, with 12 bases in between. The CDR3 is CASKGEGGNQPQHF. The CDR3 region has the DNA TGTGCCAGCAAAGGGGAGGGGGGCAATCAGCCCCAGCATTTT.

This clone was counted a few times. The chain couples TRBV7-9 to TRBJ1-2, with D possibly being TRBD1 (5 bases). The CDR3 is 16 residues long. V lost 4 bases and J 5 bases, leaving 20 bases between the germline ends. Germline assignment: CDR1 SEHNR and CDR2 FQNEAQ (reference sequence). The CDR3 sequence is CASSSPPGRGEYGYTF. The CDR3 DNA follows: TGTGCCAGCAGCTCCCCACCCGGGAGGGGAGAATATGGCTACACCTTC.

The rearrangement uses TRBV10-3 and TRBJ1-1; no clear D. This CDR3 contains 12 residues. Germline CDR1 ENHRY, CDR2 SYGVKD. The germline V and J ends were trimmed by 0 bases and 7 bases, with 6 bases remaining between them. CDR3 nucleotides: TGTGCCATCAGTGAGTCGAGTGTTGAAGCTTTCTTT. Amino acid sequence: CAISESSVEAFF.